The clone carrying this TCR beta chain has only a few counts. This sample stems from a study of blood T cell repertoires in COVID-19. As for the study in general: Sites across the United States, Italy and Spain contributed samples from acute and convalescent COVID-19.

Study members were between about 18 and 95 years old and lived in 20 to 30 US regions. Per the original data handling: It was from reference gene primer amplification that nucleated cell counts were estimated. TCRdb's table, derived via immunoSEQ multiplex PCR, lists solely in-frame clones and lacks some. The DNA was the basis for D and trimming; V, J and clone size are from that table. The profile shows 180,000 or so clones, over 75% of them singletons. Germline values: CDR1 MDHEN, CDR2 SYDVKM. Deletions cut 5 bases from V and 1 base from J, with 6 bases between. This CDR3 contains 14 residues. The receptor's source is a man in his fifties who had recovered from COVID-19. The chain carries TRBV28 and TRBJ1-6, with D unresolved. The material sequenced was PBMCs or T cells enriched from blood (not recorded which). Written as DNA, the CDR3 is TGTGCCAGCAGTGTCCGGTCCTATAATTCACCCCTCCACTTT. This encodes CASSVRSYNSPLHF.